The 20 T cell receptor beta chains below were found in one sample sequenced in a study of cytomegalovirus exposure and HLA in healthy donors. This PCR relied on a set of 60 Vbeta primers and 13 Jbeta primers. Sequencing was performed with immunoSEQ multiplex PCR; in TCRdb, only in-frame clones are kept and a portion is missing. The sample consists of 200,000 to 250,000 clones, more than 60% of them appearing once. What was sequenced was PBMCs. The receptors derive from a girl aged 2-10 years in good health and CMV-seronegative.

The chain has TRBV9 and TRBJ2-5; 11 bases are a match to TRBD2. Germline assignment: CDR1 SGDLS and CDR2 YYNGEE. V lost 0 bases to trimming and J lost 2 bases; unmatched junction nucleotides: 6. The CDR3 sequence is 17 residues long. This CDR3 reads CASSVAVLAGGQETQYF. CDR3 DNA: TGTGCCAGCAGCGTAGCAGTCCTAGCGGGGGGTCAAGAGACCCAGTACTTC. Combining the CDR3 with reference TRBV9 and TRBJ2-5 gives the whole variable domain DSGVTQTPKHLITATGQRVTLRCSPRSGDLSVYWYQQSLDQGLQFLIQYYNGEERAKGNILERFSAQQFPDLHSELNLSSLELGDSALYFCASSVAVLAGGQETQYFGPGTRLLVL.

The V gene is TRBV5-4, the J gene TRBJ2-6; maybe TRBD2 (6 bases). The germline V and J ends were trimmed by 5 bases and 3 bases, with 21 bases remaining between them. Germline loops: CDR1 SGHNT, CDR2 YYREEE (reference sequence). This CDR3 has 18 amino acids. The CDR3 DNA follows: TGTGCCAGCAGTTCGGGGACTGTTGGGCTGGTTGGGGCCAACGTCCTGACTTTC. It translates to CASSSGTVGLVGANVLTF.

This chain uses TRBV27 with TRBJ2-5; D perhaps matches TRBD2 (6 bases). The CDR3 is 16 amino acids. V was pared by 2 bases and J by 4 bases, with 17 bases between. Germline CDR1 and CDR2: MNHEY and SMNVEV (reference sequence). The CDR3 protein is CASSLGGWIPTETQYF. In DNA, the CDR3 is TGTGCCAGCAGTTTAGGAGGGTGGATCCCAACAGAGACCCAGTACTTC.

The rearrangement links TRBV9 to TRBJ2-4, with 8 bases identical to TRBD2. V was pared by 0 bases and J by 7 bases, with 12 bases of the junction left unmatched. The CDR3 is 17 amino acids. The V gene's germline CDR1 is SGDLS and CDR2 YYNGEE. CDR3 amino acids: CASSVESFSGRGNIQYF. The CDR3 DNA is TGTGCCAGCAGCGTAGAGAGTTTCAGCGGGAGAGGTAACATTCAGTACTTC. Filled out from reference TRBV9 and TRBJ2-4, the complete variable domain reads DSGVTQTPKHLITATGQRVTLRCSPRSGDLSVYWYQQSLDQGLQFLIQYYNGEERAKGNILERFSAQQFPDLHSELNLSSLELGDSALYFCASSVESFSGRGNIQYFGAGTRLSVL.

CDR3 nucleotide sequence: TGTGCCAGCAGCTTAGTCTCAGGGCTGCTCGCCGAGCAGTACTTC. Translating it yields CASSLVSGLLAEQYF. J is TRBJ2-7 and V is TRBV7-9, with D tentatively TRBD1 (5 bases). This CDR3 is 15 amino acids long. V lost 1 base and J lost 6, with 16 bases in between. Germline-derived CDR1 and CDR2 are SEHNR and FQNEAQ (reference sequence).

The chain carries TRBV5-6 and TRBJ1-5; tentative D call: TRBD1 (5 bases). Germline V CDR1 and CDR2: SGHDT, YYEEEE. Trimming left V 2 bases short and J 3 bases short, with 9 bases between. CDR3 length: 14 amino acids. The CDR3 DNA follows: TGTGCCAGCAGCTTCAGACAGCTCAATCAGCCCCAGCATTTT. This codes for CASSFRQLNQPQHF.

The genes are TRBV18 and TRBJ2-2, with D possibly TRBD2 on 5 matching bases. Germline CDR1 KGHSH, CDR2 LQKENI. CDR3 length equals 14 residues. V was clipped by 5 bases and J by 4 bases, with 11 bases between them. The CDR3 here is CASSSYSATGELFF. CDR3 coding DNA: TGTGCCAGCTCAAGTTATAGCGCCACCGGGGAGCTGTTTTTT.

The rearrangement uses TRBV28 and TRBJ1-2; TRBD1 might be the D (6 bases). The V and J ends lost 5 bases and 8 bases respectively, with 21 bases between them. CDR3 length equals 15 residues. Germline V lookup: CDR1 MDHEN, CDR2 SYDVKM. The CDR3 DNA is TGTGCCAGCAGTCCCTCGACAGGCCTCTCTTCCGGCTACACCTTC. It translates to CASSPSTGLSSGYTF.

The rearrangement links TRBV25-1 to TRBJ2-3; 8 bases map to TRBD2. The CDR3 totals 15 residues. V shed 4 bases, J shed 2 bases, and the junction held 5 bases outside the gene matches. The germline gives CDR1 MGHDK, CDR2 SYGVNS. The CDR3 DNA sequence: TGTGCCAGCAGTGCCATAGCGGGGTCCACAGATACGCAGTATTTT. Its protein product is CASSAIAGSTDTQYF.

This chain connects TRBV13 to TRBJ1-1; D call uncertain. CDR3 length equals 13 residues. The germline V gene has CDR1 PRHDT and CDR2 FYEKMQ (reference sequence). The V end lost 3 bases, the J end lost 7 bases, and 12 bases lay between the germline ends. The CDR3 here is CASSFSVRFEAFF. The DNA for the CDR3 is TGTGCCAGCAGCTTTTCTGTACGGTTTGAAGCTTTCTTT. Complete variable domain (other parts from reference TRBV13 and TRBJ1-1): AAGVIQSPRHLIKEKRETATLKCYPIPRHDTVYWYQQGPGQDPQFLISFYEKMQSDKGSIPDRFSAQQFSDYHSELNMSSLELGDSALYFCASSFSVRFEAFFGQGTRLTVV.

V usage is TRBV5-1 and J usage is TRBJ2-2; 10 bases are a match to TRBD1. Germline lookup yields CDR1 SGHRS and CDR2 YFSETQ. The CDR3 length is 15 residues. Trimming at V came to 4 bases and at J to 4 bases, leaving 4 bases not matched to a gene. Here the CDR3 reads CASSTGQGSTGELFF. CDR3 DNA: TGCGCCAGCAGCACGGGACAGGGGAGCACCGGGGAGCTGTTTTTT.

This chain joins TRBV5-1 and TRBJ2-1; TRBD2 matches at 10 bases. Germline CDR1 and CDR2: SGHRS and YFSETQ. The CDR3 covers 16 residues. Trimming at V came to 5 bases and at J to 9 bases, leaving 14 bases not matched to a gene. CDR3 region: CASRPNTAGGPVEQFF. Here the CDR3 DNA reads TGCGCCAGCAGGCCCAACACAGCGGGAGGGCCGGTTGAGCAGTTCTTC.

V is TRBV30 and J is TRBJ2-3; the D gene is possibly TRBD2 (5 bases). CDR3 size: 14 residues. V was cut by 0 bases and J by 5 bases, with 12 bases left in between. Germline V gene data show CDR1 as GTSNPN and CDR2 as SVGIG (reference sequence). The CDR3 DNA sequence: TGTGCCTGGAGTGTTTGGACTCTGCGAGATACGCAGTATTTT. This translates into CAWSVWTLRDTQYF.

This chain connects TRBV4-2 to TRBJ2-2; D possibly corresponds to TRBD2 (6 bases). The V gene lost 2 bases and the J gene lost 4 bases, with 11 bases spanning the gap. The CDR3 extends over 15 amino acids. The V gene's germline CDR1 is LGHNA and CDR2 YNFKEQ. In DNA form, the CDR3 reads TGTGCCAGCAGCCAACCGAAGGGAGGCACCGGGGAGCTGTTTTTT. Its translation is CASSQPKGGTGELFF.

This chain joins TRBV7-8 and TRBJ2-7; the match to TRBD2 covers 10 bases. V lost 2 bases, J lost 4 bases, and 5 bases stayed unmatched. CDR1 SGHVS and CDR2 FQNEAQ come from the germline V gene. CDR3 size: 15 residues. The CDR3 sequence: CASSLLAGDGYEQYF. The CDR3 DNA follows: TGTGCCAGCAGCTTACTAGCGGGAGACGGGTACGAGCAGTACTTC.

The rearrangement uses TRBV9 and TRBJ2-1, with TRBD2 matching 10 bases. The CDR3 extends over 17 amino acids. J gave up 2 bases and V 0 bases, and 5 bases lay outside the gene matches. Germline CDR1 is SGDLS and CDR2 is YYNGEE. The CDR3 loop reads CASSVASGGTTYNEQFF. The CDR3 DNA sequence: TGTGCCAGCAGCGTAGCTAGCGGGGGCACCACCTACAATGAGCAGTTCTTC.

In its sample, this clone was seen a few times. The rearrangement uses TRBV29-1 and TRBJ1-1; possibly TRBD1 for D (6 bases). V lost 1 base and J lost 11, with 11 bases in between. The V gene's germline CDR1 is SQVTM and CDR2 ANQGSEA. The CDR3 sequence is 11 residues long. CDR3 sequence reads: CSVEGPRGAFF. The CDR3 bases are TGCAGCGTTGAAGGGCCCAGGGGTGCTTTCTTT.

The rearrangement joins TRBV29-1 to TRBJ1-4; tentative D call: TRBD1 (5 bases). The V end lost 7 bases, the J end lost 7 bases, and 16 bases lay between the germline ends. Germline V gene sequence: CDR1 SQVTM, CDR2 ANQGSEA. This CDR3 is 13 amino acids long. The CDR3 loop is CSATPGQGEKLFF. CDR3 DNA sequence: TGCAGCGCTACCCCAGGGCAAGGTGAAAAACTGTTTTTT. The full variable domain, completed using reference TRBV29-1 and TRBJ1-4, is SAVISQKPSRDICQRGTSLTIQCQVDSQVTMMFWYRQQPGQSLTLIATANQGSEATYESGFVIDKFPISRPNLTFSTLTVSNMSPEDSSIYLCSATPGQGEKLFFGSGTQLSVL.

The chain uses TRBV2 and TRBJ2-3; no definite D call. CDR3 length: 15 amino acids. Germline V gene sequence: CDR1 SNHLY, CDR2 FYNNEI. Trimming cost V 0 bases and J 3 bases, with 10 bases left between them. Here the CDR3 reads CASSEATMRTDTQYF. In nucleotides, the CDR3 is TGTGCCAGCAGTGAAGCGACAATGAGAACAGATACGCAGTATTTT.

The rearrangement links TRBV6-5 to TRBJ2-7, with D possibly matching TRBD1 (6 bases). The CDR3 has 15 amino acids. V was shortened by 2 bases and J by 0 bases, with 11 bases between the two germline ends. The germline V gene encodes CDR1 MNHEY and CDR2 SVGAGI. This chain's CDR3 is CASSYGRGSSYEQYF. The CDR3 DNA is TGTGCCAGCAGTTACGGCAGGGGAAGCTCCTACGAGCAGTACTTC.